This is a list of T cell receptor beta chains from one sample in a study of cytomegalovirus exposure and HLA in healthy donors. Sequencing used immunoSEQ multiplex PCR; TCRdb keeps in-frame clones, though not all of them. The sample has more than 25,000 clones, and its top ten clones hold 0.71%. The sequenced material came from PBMCs. The receptors derive from a man under 40 in good health and CMV-seronegative. Both conserved end residues are part of each CDR3. The D gene is left open where the match is weak. The size entry is marked missing in some rows and otherwise reads once, few, many or a size class.

TGCACCAGCAGCCCAGACAAATTAGGACAGCCAGTCTCTGGAAACACCATATATTTT,CTSSPDKLGQPVSGNTIYF,NA,TRBV1,NA,TRBJ1-3
TGCAGCGTTGGCAGGGAGGACATTCAGTACTTC,CSVGREDIQYF,NA,TRBV29-1,NA,TRBJ2-4
TGTGCCTGGAGTTCCAAGGACAGTGCAACTAATGAAAAACTGTTTTTT,CAWSSKDSATNEKLFF,NA,TRBV30,NA,TRBJ1-4
TGTGCCAGCAGCCAAGGATTCGGGCGGGGGGATCAAGAGACCCAGTACTTC,CASSQGFGRGDQETQYF,TRBD2,TRBV4-2,NA,TRBJ2-5
TGTGCCAGCAGCTCACAGAACACCGGGGAGCTGTTTTTT,CASSSQNTGELFF,NA,TRBV5-4,NA,TRBJ2-2
TGTGCCAGCAGCTTAATTGGACAGGGCTCCTACGAGCAGTACTTC,CASSLIGQGSYEQYF,TRBD1,TRBV7-2,NA,TRBJ2-7
TGTGCCAGCAGCCCTAGGACAGGGGGCGGGAATTCACCCCTCCACTTT,CASSPRTGGGNSPLHF,TRBD1,TRBV11-3,NA,TRBJ1-6
TGTGCCAGCAGCCCTCGTTTAGAAGGCGGATACTCTGGAAACACCATATATTTT,CASSPRLEGGYSGNTIYF,NA,TRBV9,NA,TRBJ1-3
TGTGCCAGCAGCTTAGTTACGCAGGCTGGAAACACCATATATTTT,CASSLVTQAGNTIYF,NA,TRBV11-3,NA,TRBJ1-3
TGTGCCAGCAGTTTTTTCCCCCTGCGGAGGGAGGAGAACAATGAGCAGTTCTTC,CASSFFPLRREENNEQFF,NA,TRBV28,NA,TRBJ2-1
TGTGCCATCAGTGAGTCGACGTCGCGGACCGGGGAGCTGTTTTTT,CAISESTSRTGELFF,NA,TRBV10-3,NA,TRBJ2-2
TGTGCCAGCAGCCAGGGGGACGGGTACGAGCAGTACTTC,CASSQGDGYEQYF,TRBD1,TRBV9,NA,TRBJ2-7
TGTGCCAGCAGCTTGGGACCCTCGGGGGAGCAGTACTTC,CASSLGPSGEQYF,NA,TRBV5-4,NA,TRBJ2-7
TGTGCCAGCAGGCGACAGGGGAATTCTGGAAACACCATATATTTT,CASRRQGNSGNTIYF,TRBD1,TRBV27,NA,TRBJ1-3
TGTGCCAGCAGAGATAGGTGGAGTTCTGGGGCCAACGTCCTGACTTTC,CASRDRWSSGANVLTF,NA,TRBV2,NA,TRBJ2-6
TGTGCCAGCAGTGATAGTCTGAACACTGAAGCTTTCTTT,CASSDSLNTEAFF,NA,TRBV2,NA,TRBJ1-1
TGTGCCAGCACCCCAACTACCGATCAGCCCCAGCATTTT,CASTPTTDQPQHF,NA,TRBV6-6,NA,TRBJ1-5
TGTGCCAGCCGCACAGGATCGGAAGCTTTCTTT,CASRTGSEAFF,NA,TRBV11-3,NA,TRBJ1-1
TGTGCCAGCAGCTTCGGACTAGCGGGAGGGCCCCTCACGAACACCGGGGAGCTGTTTTTT,CASSFGLAGGPLTNTGELFF,TRBD2,TRBV7-6,NA,TRBJ2-2
TGTGCCAGCTCACCCGGGACAGGGGTGGGCGAAAAACTGTTTTTT,CASSPGTGVGEKLFF,TRBD1,TRBV18,NA,TRBJ1-4
TGTGCCAGCAGCTTATGGGCTAGCGGAGAAGAGACCCAGTACTTC,CASSLWASGEETQYF,TRBD2,TRBV7-2,NA,TRBJ2-5
TGTGCCAGCAGCTTTACAGGGACGGAGGCTGGCTACACCTTC,CASSFTGTEAGYTF,NA,TRBV7-9,NA,TRBJ1-2
TGTGCCTGGAGTGTGCTCAGGGGTAGAAGAGCCTACGAGCAGTACTTC,CAWSVLRGRRAYEQYF,NA,TRBV30,NA,TRBJ2-7
TGTGCCGGCTCACCAAACAGGGGGCGCGCGGAACAGAATACTGAAGCTTTCTTT,CAGSPNRGRAEQNTEAFF,TRBD1,TRBV18,NA,TRBJ1-1
TGTGCCATCAGTGGACAGCGCTACGAGCAGTACTTC,CAISGQRYEQYF,NA,TRBV10-3,medium-sized,TRBJ2-7
TGTGCCAGTAGTGCAACTAGCGGGAGGGGCTACGAGCAGTACTTC,CASSATSGRGYEQYF,TRBD2,TRBV19,NA,TRBJ2-7
TGCGCCAGCACCGAGGACAGAACCCTGAACACTGAAGCTTTCTTT,CASTEDRTLNTEAFF,NA,TRBV5-1,NA,TRBJ1-1
TGCAGCGCTTTTTCCGGGACAGGGGTTTGGTTCTTC,CSAFSGTGVWFF,TRBD1,TRBV29-1,NA,TRBJ2-1
TGTGCCAGCAGTCCCGACAGCTCTAACTATGGCTACACCTTC,CASSPDSSNYGYTF,NA,TRBV2,NA,TRBJ1-2